This passage covers 14 T cell receptor beta chains from one sample sequenced in a study of tumor and adjacent non-tumor tissue in lung cancer. The template was RNA from unsorted bulk tissue. TCRbeta libraries were built with three rounds of nested PCR, modified from ARM-PCR. TCRdb itself ran the multiplex PCR reads through MiXCR, one entry per CDR3 protein. The profile shows about 93,000 distinct CDR3 sequences, 65% to 75% of them singletons. Sequenced material: lung tumor tissue. The receptors originated from a man in his sixties with non-small cell lung cancer.

This clonotype has more than one count but fewer than ten. This chain joins TRBV7-8 and TRBJ2-4, with 14 bases fitting TRBD2. CDR3 size: 16 residues. The V gene's germline CDR1 is SGHVS and CDR2 FQNEAQ. The junction had 5 bases not matched to a gene; V was cut back by 4 bases and J by 6 bases. The CDR3 bases are TGTGCCAGCAGCTGGACTAGCGGGGGGACCCCAAACATTCAGTACTTC. Translated: CASSWTSGGTPNIQYF.

This clonotype was recorded many times. The chain employs TRBV6-6 and TRBJ2-7; D gene uncertain. This CDR3 comprises 10 residues. Germline V gene sequence: CDR1 MNHNY, CDR2 SVGAGI (reference sequence). V lost 8 bases and J 3 bases, leaving 5 bases between the germline ends. This CDR3 reads CASANYEQYF. The CDR3 region has the DNA TGTGCCAGCGCAAACTACGAGCAGTACTTC.

As for this clonotype: A much more abundant neighbour one base away suggests this may be a read error. The chain is built from TRBV28 and TRBJ2-7; 10 positions agree with TRBD2. Germline lookup yields CDR1 MDHEN and CDR2 SYDVKM. The CDR3 length is 14 residues. The V segment lost 9 bases and the J segment 7 bases; nucleotides outside the gene matches: 12. The chain's CDR3 is CARSFLAGVGEQYF. The DNA for the CDR3 is TGTGCCAGAAGCTTCCTAGCGGGAGTCGGGGAGCAGTACTTC.

This clonotype was found many times. The gene calls are TRBV6-5 and TRBJ2-3, with 7 bases fitting TRBD1. CDR1 and CDR2 from the germline V gene are MNHEY and SVGAGI. J was trimmed by 2 bases and V by 2 bases; bases with no gene match: 10. This CDR3 contains 17 residues. CDR3 protein: CASSYVGVGQDTDTQYF. CDR3 coding DNA: TGTGCCAGCAGTTACGTGGGGGTAGGACAGGACACAGATACGCAGTATTTT.

As to this clonotype: This clone may be a read error of a much larger clone one base away. The J gene is TRBJ1-4, the V gene TRBV6-6; D gene uncertain. The CDR3 loop spans 12 amino acids. Germline V gives CDR1 MNHNY, CDR2 SVGAGI (reference sequence). V was pared by 6 bases and J by 7 bases, with 9 bases between. CDR3 sequence (DNA): TGTGCCAGCAGCACATGTCCTGAAAAACTGTTTTTT. This gives the protein CASSTCPEKLFF.

A word on this clonotype: A read error may explain this, as a much larger clone is one base away. The V gene is TRBV6-1, the J gene TRBJ2-7; possible D gene TRBD2, 5 bases. Germline-derived CDR1 and CDR2 are MNHNS and SASEGT. The CDR3 extends over 12 amino acids. DNA for the CDR3: TGTGCCAGCAACGGGGTAGGCTACGTGCAGTACTTC. Residues: CASNGVGYVQYF.

The V and J genes are TRBV5-4 and TRBJ2-7, with D possibly TRBD2 on 5 matching bases. Germline V gene data show CDR1 as SGHNT and CDR2 as YYREEE (reference sequence). Trimming left V 7 bases short and J 2 bases short, with 22 bases between. The CDR3 spans 16 residues. Here the CDR3 DNA reads TGTGCCAGCGGCCCGGTTGGAGCGGTAGATACCTACGAGCAGTACTTC. Translating it yields CASGPVGAVDTYEQYF.

A word on this clonotype: This clone may be a read error of a much larger clone one base away. The chain combines TRBV28 with TRBJ1-5; 11 nucleotides agree with TRBD1. Trimming cost V 6 bases and J 4 bases; bases outside gene matches: 8. CDR1 is MDHEN and CDR2 is SYDVKM in the germline V gene. The CDR3 covers 16 residues. The CDR3 region has the DNA TGTGCCAGCAGGATAACCGGGACAGGGGGAAATCAGCCCCAGCATTTT. Residues: CASRITGTGGNQPQHF.

This clonotype was seen many times. Its ends do not fully match the called genes, so a read error is possible. The rearrangement links TRBV11-2 to TRBJ2-2; no clear D. CDR3 size: 14 residues. Germline V lookup: CDR1 SGHAT, CDR2 FQNNGV. CDR3 loop: CASCLEGNTGELFF. The CDR3 nucleotides read TGTGCCAGCTGCTTAGAAGGAAACACCGGGGAGCTGTTTTTT.

About this clonotype: A read error may explain this, as a much larger clone is one base away. The chain joins TRBV5-1 to TRBJ1-2; D is unclear. The CDR3 extends over 15 amino acids. Germline lookup yields CDR1 SGHRS and CDR2 YFSETQ. V gave up 4 bases and J gave up 4 bases, with 17 bases separating them. The CDR3 DNA is TGCGCCAGCAGCCAACAGTCACTGGGTTTCTATGGCTACACCTTC. The encoded protein is CASSQQSLGFYGYTF.

The count of this clonotype is one. This may be a read error, as it is one base from a much larger clone. The chain is built from TRBV28 and TRBJ2-7; possible D gene TRBD2, 6 bases. Deletions cut 6 bases from V and 2 bases from J, with 11 bases between. The germline CDR1 and CDR2 sequences are MDHEN and SYDVKM. This CDR3 contains 13 residues. DNA for the CDR3: TGTGCCAGCAGCCGGGAGTCTACCTACGAGCAGTACTTC. Translating it yields CASSRESTYEQYF.

With regard to this clonotype: The conserved closing phenylalanine or tryptophan is absent in this CDR3, likely reflecting a read error. The chain's CDR3 is CASNLDRVIQPQHS. The DNA for the CDR3 is TGTGCCAGCAACTTAGACAGGGTAATTCAGCCCCAGCATTCT. J is TRBJ1-5 and V is TRBV6-2 or TRBV6-3; 7 bases agree with TRBD1. V lost 7 bases and J lost 6; bases outside the gene matches: 9. Germline values: CDR1 MNHEY, CDR2 SVGEGT. This CDR3 is 14 amino acids long.

On this clonotype: At one of its ends the junction is not consistent with the germline gene, which may arise from a read error. The chain couples TRBV20-1 to TRBJ1-4; 10 bases match TRBD1. There are 13 residues in the CDR3. The germline V gene encodes CDR1 DFQATT and CDR2 SNEGSKA (reference sequence). The CDR3 DNA sequence: TGCAGTGTTCGGGGGACAGGGGTTGAAAAACTGTCTTTT. It is translated as CSVRGTGVEKLSF.

This clonotype is a singleton in its sample. The junction and the germline gene differ at one end; a read error may be behind it. This chain connects TRBV12-3 or TRBV12-4 to TRBJ2-1; D gene unclear. This CDR3 region has 13 residues. CDR3 residues: CASSYGRRLELFF. As DNA, the CDR3 is TGTGCCAGCAGTTATGGTAGAAGACTTGAGCTGTTCTTC.